Following are 31 T cell receptor beta chains from one sample sequenced in a study of T-cell memory formation after mild COVID-19. TCRdb reprocessed the 5' RACE reads with MiXCR, giving one entry per CDR3 protein. The sample has some 410,000 distinct CDR3 sequences, more than 20% seen once. Input material: PBMCs or a T cell subset sorted from them (not recorded which). Receptor source: an adult woman who had mild COVID-19 (a few samples of this study predate the infection). Cell type and time point are not known.

A few counts support this clonotype. A junction boundary mismatches the germline segment, possibly from a read error. The rearrangement uses TRBV15 and TRBJ2-7; 10 bases match TRBD1. This CDR3 has 13 amino acids. Germline V gene lookup returns CDR1 LNHNV and CDR2 YYDKDF (reference sequence). The CDR3 bases are TGTGCCACCAGCAGAGATCTAAGGGACAGGGGCCACTTC. It encodes CATSRDLRDRGHF.

This clonotype was counted a few times. The chain couples TRBV6-1 to TRBJ1-5; D is unclear. In germline, CDR1 is MNHNS, CDR2 SASEGT. V lost 7 bases to trimming and J lost 7 bases, with 14 bases between them. This CDR3 is built from 13 residues. This CDR3 is CASTDGVGQPQHF. The CDR3 DNA reads TGTGCCAGCACCGACGGCGTAGGGCAGCCCCAGCATTTT.

Many counts were recorded for this clonotype. This sequence joins TRBV2 and TRBJ2-1; D may be TRBD2 (6 bases). The CDR3 loop spans 15 amino acids. CDR1 SNHLY and CDR2 FYNNEI come from the germline V gene. V was clipped by 2 bases and J by 6 bases, with 14 bases between them. The CDR3 protein is CASSEQVTRGNEQFF. In nucleotides, the CDR3 is TGTGCCAGCAGTGAACAGGTGACTAGGGGCAATGAGCAGTTCTTC.

V usage is TRBV30 and J usage is TRBJ2-3, with D possibly matching TRBD2 (7 bases). CDR1 and CDR2 from the germline V gene are GTSNPN and SVGIG (reference sequence). This CDR3 spans 16 amino acids. V was pared by 3 bases and J by 0 bases, with 16 bases between. The CDR3 loop reads CAWRRGGTTSTDTQYF. As DNA, the CDR3 is TGTGCCTGGAGGAGGGGGGGGACAACTAGCACAGATACGCAGTATTTT.

The chain has TRBV20-1 and TRBJ1-5; D may be TRBD1 (6 bases). The CDR3 is made up of 13 amino acids. Germline V gives CDR1 DFQATT, CDR2 SNEGSKA (reference sequence). V lost 1 base and J 7 bases, leaving 11 bases between the germline ends. CDR3 nucleotide sequence: TGCAGTGCTAGAGGACAGGTCGGGCAGCCCCAGCATTTT. Translation: CSARGQVGQPQHF.

This clonotype was observed a handful of times. The chain employs TRBV11-2 and TRBJ2-7; TRBD2 might be the D (5 bases). Looked up from germline, CDR1 is SGHAT and CDR2 is FQNNGV. The length of the CDR3 is 13 residues. The V end lost 5 bases, the J end lost 2 bases, and 10 bases lay between the germline ends. CDR3 bases: TGTGCCAGCAGCGGGAGATTCCCCTACGAGCAGTACTTC. Translated: CASSGRFPYEQYF.

The V and J genes are TRBV5-6 and TRBJ2-7; 9 nucleotides agree with TRBD1. V gave up 4 bases and J gave up 4 bases; unmatched junction bases: 9. The CDR3 loop spans 15 amino acids. Looked up from germline, CDR1 is SGHDT and CDR2 is YYEEEE. CDR3 bases: TGTGCCAGCAGCCACCCGGCGGGACAGGGTTACGAGCAGTACTTC. This sequence encodes CASSHPAGQGYEQYF.

This clonotype occurred once. V and J are TRBV5-4 and TRBJ2-7; D may be TRBD1 (6 bases). Germline V gene lookup returns CDR1 SGHNT and CDR2 YYREEE (reference sequence). The CDR3 length is 12 residues. V was pared by 7 bases and J by 5 bases, with 13 bases between. CDR3 DNA: TGTGCCAGCTCAGGGGACGGAGACGAGCAGTACTTC. This gives the protein CASSGDGDEQYF.

This clonotype was counted a few times. V gene TRBV7-2 combines with J gene TRBJ1-1, with D uncertain. Trimming pared 3 bases from V and 0 bases from J, leaving 8 bases between. CDR1 is SGHTA and CDR2 is FQGNSA in the germline V gene. CDR3 size: 14 residues. CDR3 loop: CASSLDSMNTEAFF. The CDR3, as DNA: TGTGCCAGCAGCTTGGACTCCATGAACACTGAAGCTTTCTTT.

This clonotype was recorded at least ten times. CDR3 residues: CAWSSRRADTQYF. The CDR3 bases are TGTGCCTGGAGTTCACGACGCGCAGATACGCAGTATTTT. The chain links TRBV30 to TRBJ2-3, with D unclear. The V end was cut by 2 bases, the J end by 4 bases, with 10 bases between. The CDR3 has 13 residues. The germline V gene has CDR1 GTSNPN and CDR2 SVGIG (reference sequence).

This clonotype was seen ten or more times. The chain recombines TRBV20-1 with TRBJ2-5; maybe TRBD2 (5 bases). Trimming pared 0 bases from V and 2 bases from J, leaving 10 bases between. The CDR3 extends over 14 amino acids. The germline V gene encodes CDR1 DFQATT and CDR2 SNEGSKA (reference sequence). CDR3 protein: CSAREGAEQETQYF. DNA of the CDR3: TGCAGTGCTAGAGAAGGAGCGGAACAAGAGACCCAGTACTTC.

This clonotype came up a few times. The chain uses TRBV7-2 and TRBJ1-1; D is possibly TRBD1 (5 bases). This CDR3 is built from 14 residues. Trimming took off 2 bases at V and 1 base at J, with 8 bases between the two ends. CDR1 SGHTA and CDR2 FQGNSA come from the germline V gene. The CDR3 region is CASSLRGKNTEAFF. The CDR3 region has the DNA TGTGCCAGCAGCTTAAGGGGCAAGAACACTGAAGCTTTCTTT.

This clonotype was counted many times. The chain carries TRBV12-3 or TRBV12-4 and TRBJ1-5, with 8 nucleotides matching TRBD1. Losses at the gene ends were 5 bases for V and 5 bases for J; bases not matched to a gene: 8. This CDR3 comprises 15 residues. The CDR3 region is CASSLQGGSHQPQHF. CDR3 DNA sequence: TGTGCCAGCAGTCTACAGGGGGGGTCACATCAGCCCCAGCATTTT.

This clonotype was detected only a few times. This rearrangement joins TRBV6-2 or TRBV6-3 to TRBJ1-1; no definite D call. CDR1 and CDR2 (germline): MNHEY, SVGEGT. The V end was cut by 7 bases, the J end by 1 base, with 10 bases between. The CDR3 is made up of 13 amino acids. The CDR3 DNA reads TGTGCCAGCACCCGACTTCAGAACACTGAAGCTTTCTTT. As protein: CASTRLQNTEAFF.

This chain uses TRBV15 with TRBJ2-3; 16 bases match TRBD2. Trimming took 0 bases from V and 4 from J; bases not matched to a gene: 10. Germline V lookup: CDR1 LNHNV, CDR2 YYDKDF (reference sequence). The CDR3 contains 20 residues. The CDR3 DNA follows: TGTGCCACCAGCAGAGATCGAGGGACTAGCGGGAGGGCCTTGGCAGATACGCAGTATTTT. Its protein is CATSRDRGTSGRALADTQYF.

In its sample, this clonotype was seen a few times. The gene calls are TRBV7-9 and TRBJ2-2; 7 bases line up with TRBD1. Trimming at V came to 4 bases and at J to 5 bases, leaving 4 bases not matched to a gene. The CDR3 is 14 residues long. The germline CDR1 and CDR2 sequences are SEHNR and FQNEAQ (reference sequence). The CDR3, as DNA: TGTGCCAGCAGCTCACGACAGGGAACCGGGGAGCTGTTTTTT. As protein: CASSSRQGTGELFF.

The chain is built from TRBV3-1 and TRBJ2-3; D unresolved. Germline V gene lookup returns CDR1 LGHDT and CDR2 YNNKEL (reference sequence). The V end lost 4 bases, the J end lost 1 base, and 3 bases lay between the germline ends. The CDR3 has 12 amino acids. In DNA, the CDR3 is TGTGCCAGCAGCCGGCGCACAGATACGCAGTATTTT. Translating gives CASSRRTDTQYF.

This clonotype was seen a few times. The chain combines TRBV20-1 with TRBJ2-1, with a possible D match to TRBD2 (7 bases). Germline CDR1 reads DFQATT; CDR2 reads SNEGSKA (reference sequence). The CDR3 totals 14 residues. With 0 bases removed from V and 8 bases from J, the gap between germline ends came to 14 bases. The CDR3 sequence: CSARDDGGGHEQFF. In DNA, the CDR3 is TGCAGTGCTAGAGATGATGGCGGGGGCCATGAGCAGTTCTTC.

The rearrangement uses TRBV18 and TRBJ1-1; the match to TRBD1 covers 7 bases. This CDR3 contains 16 residues. Germline CDR1 and CDR2: KGHSH and LQKENI. Trimming removed 0 bases from V and 4 bases from J; junction bases left unmatched: 8. As DNA, the CDR3 is TGTGCCAGCTCACCACCAACCGGGACAGTGTTCACTGAAGCTTTCTTT. This codes for CASSPPTGTVFTEAFF.

This sequence joins TRBV6-5 and TRBJ1-1; D remains ambiguous. Trimming removed 2 bases from V and 0 bases from J, with 7 bases in between. Looked up from germline, CDR1 is MNHEY and CDR2 is SVGAGI. This CDR3 is 14 amino acids long. This CDR3 reads CASSYDGMNTEAFF. The CDR3 nucleotides are TGTGCCAGCAGTTACGACGGGATGAACACTGAAGCTTTCTTT.

The chain employs TRBV15 and TRBJ2-2; D unresolved. Per germline, CDR1 LNHNV and CDR2 YYDKDF (reference sequence). The ends were cut back, 5 bases at V and 6 bases at J, with 13 bases in the middle. The CDR3 sequence is 14 residues long. The CDR3 reads CATSWARTPGELFF. CDR3 DNA: TGTGCCACCAGCTGGGCTAGAACTCCCGGGGAGCTGTTTTTT.

This clonotype was seen a few times. The chain employs TRBV9 and TRBJ1-1, with D hard to call. The length of the CDR3 is 14 residues. Germline lookup yields CDR1 SGDLS and CDR2 YYNGEE. The V gene lost 3 bases and the J gene lost 1 base, with 10 bases spanning the gap. CDR3 nucleotide sequence: TGTGCCAGCAGCGGCCTGCGGGGGAACACTGAAGCTTTCTTT. Translated, it gives CASSGLRGNTEAFF.

The chain carries TRBV11-3 and TRBJ2-7; D gene uncertain. CDR1 is SGHNT and CDR2 is YENEEA in the germline V gene. The CDR3 consists of 13 residues. Trimming cost V 5 bases and J 1 base, with 9 bases left between them. In DNA form, the CDR3 reads TGTGCCAGCAGCAGCGTACGTTCCTACGAGCAGTACTTC. Its protein product is CASSSVRSYEQYF. The full variable domain, completed using reference TRBV11-3 and TRBJ2-7, is EAGVVQSPRYKIIEKKQPVAFWCNPISGHNTLYWYLQNLGQGPELLIRYENEEAVDDSQLPKDRFSAERLKGVDSTLKIQPAELGDSAVYLCASSSVRSYEQYFGPGTRLTVT.

The V gene is TRBV24-1, the J gene TRBJ2-1; TRBD1 is a possible D gene (5 bases). The CDR3 covers 15 residues. V shed 0 bases and J shed 5 bases, with 10 bases lying between them. Germline-derived CDR1 and CDR2 are KGHDR and SFDVKD. The DNA for the CDR3 is TGTGCCACCAGTGATTTGCAATCAGGGCACAATGAGCAGTTCTTC. Its protein is CATSDLQSGHNEQFF.

A few counts support this clonotype. The gene calls are TRBV29-1 and TRBJ2-7, with D possibly TRBD2 on 6 matching bases. Trimming pared 1 base from V and 3 bases from J, leaving 19 bases between. The CDR3 runs to 16 residues. Germline loops: CDR1 SQVTM, CDR2 ANQGSEA. For the CDR3, the DNA is TGCAGCGTTGAAGTCCCGATCGGACTATTTGGCTACGAGCAGTACTTC. Translation gives CSVEVPIGLFGYEQYF.

V gene TRBV6-5 combines with J gene TRBJ2-3, with D tentatively TRBD2 (7 bases). There are 16 residues in the CDR3. CDR1 is MNHEY, CDR2 SVGAGI, per germline. V shed 5 bases and J shed 2 bases, with 17 bases lying between them. CDR3: CASSMEGGAYTDTQYF. In DNA form, the CDR3 reads TGTGCCAGCAGTATGGAGGGGGGGGCCTACACAGATACGCAGTATTTT.

This chain connects TRBV3-1 to TRBJ2-1; D is possibly TRBD2 (5 bases). The germline gives CDR1 LGHDT, CDR2 YNNKEL (reference sequence). The CDR3 covers 17 residues. V was clipped by 1 base and J by 4 bases, with 17 bases between them. The DNA for the CDR3 is TGTGCCAGCAGCCAAGTTGCGGGCCCCACTGGATACAATGAGCAGTTCTTC. Its protein product is CASSQVAGPTGYNEQFF.

The chain recombines TRBV28 with TRBJ1-2, with D maybe TRBD1 (5 bases). The germline V gene encodes CDR1 MDHEN and CDR2 SYDVKM. The CDR3 runs 15 residues. V lost 0 bases and J 8 bases, leaving 16 bases between the germline ends. CDR3 DNA: TGTGCCAGCAGTTTATGGGAGGCAGGGCGTGGGGGCTACACCTTC. Its translation: CASSLWEAGRGGYTF.

The chain recombines TRBV6-2 or TRBV6-3 with TRBJ1-1; D is undetermined. The germline V gene encodes CDR1 MNHEY and CDR2 SVGEGT. The CDR3 extends over 14 amino acids. The V and J ends lost 5 bases and 4 bases respectively, with 14 bases between them. The CDR3 is CASSEDIMGTEAFF. The CDR3 DNA follows: TGTGCCAGCAGTGAAGACATAATGGGCACTGAAGCTTTCTTT.

The V call is TRBV15, the J call TRBJ2-5; D perhaps matches TRBD1 (6 bases). The germline V gene encodes CDR1 LNHNV and CDR2 YYDKDF (reference sequence). CDR3 length: 13 amino acids. Trimming removed 5 bases at V and 4 bases at J, with 11 bases between. This chain's CDR3 is CATSVQGPETQYF. CDR3 nucleotide sequence: TGTGCCACCAGCGTACAGGGTCCAGAGACCCAGTACTTC.

This clonotype came up many times. This chain joins TRBV2 and TRBJ2-1, with TRBD2 as a possible D gene (6 bases). V lost 5 bases and J 0 bases, leaving 14 bases between the germline ends. The CDR3 has 16 amino acids. CDR1 is SNHLY, CDR2 FYNNEI, per germline. This chain's CDR3 is CASSSRLGSSYNEQFF. The CDR3 coding sequence is TGTGCCAGCAGTTCTCGACTCGGGAGCTCCTACAATGAGCAGTTCTTC.